This entry concerns a single T cell receptor (beta chain). As yet, its antigen is unknown. The data stem from a study of long-term antiretroviral therapy in people with HIV. On the study more broadly: The earliest specimens came about a decade ahead of the 2015 immediate-ART recommendation.

Study outcomes and limitations: Versus controls, repertoires in people with HIV had narrower CDR3 length ranges. Diversity rose after ART but stayed below transplant donor controls.

They ran version v3.0 of the immunoSEQ assay at survey level. Sequencing was performed with immunoSEQ multiplex PCR; in TCRdb, only in-frame clones are kept and a portion is missing. In the table there are about 24,000 clones, about nine tenths of which are singletons. Germline CDR1 is GTSNPN and CDR2 is SVGIG (reference sequence). The CDR3 is 10 residues long. Trimming left V 1 base short and J 6 bases short, with 1 base between. This sample comprised unsorted PBMCs, obtained 1.8 years before starting antiretroviral therapy. This TCR derives from a woman aged 30 to 39 with HIV. The chain is built from TRBV30 and TRBJ2-1; D call uncertain. The CDR3 nucleotides read TGTGCCTGGAGTGGCAATGAGCAGTTCTTC. Protein sequence: CAWSGNEQFF.